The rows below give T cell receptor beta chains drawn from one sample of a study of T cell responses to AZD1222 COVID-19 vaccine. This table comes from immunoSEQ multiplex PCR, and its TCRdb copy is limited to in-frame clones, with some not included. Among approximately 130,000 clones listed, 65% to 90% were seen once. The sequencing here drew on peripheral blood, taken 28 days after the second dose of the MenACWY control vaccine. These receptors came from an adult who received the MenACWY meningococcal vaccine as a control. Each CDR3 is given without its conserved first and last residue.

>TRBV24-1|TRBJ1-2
ATSRQGANYGYT
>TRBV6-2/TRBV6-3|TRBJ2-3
ASSLGLAGPDTQY
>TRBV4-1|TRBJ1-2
ASSPLRRANYGYT
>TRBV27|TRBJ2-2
ASSLVFGASTGELF
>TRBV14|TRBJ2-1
ASRTTHRGGEQF
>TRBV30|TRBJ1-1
AWSVLRVPEAF
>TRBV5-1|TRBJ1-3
ASSLQGRGNTIY
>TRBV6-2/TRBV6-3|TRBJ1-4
ASSSWLGGEKLF
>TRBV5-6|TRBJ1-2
ASSIREGGYT
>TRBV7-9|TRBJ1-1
ASSLNGPRRNTEAF
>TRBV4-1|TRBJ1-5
ASSQDKGFQPQH
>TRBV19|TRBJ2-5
ASSIGSGTQETQY
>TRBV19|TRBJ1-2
ASSTHYGYT
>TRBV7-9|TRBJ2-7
ASSLARSTYEQY
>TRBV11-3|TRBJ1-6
ASSLEGQGYSPLH
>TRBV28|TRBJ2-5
ASSGTSGGNNQETQY
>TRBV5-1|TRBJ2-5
ASHTVGETQY
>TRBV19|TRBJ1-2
ASSEQGNYGYT
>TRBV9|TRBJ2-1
ASSALGQDNEQF
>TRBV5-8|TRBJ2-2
ASSQDISGELF
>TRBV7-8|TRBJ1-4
ASSLEFWSLGSANEKLF
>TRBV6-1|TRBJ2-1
ASSEVGGSSYNEQF
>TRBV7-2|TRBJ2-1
ASSPGAGRIEQF
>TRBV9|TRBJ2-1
ASSAGTSVYNEQF
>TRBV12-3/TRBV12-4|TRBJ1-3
ASSPLGNTIY
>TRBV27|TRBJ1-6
ASSLNSPPLH
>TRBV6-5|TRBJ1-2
ASGTSYGYT
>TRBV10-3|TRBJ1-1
AISDPGNMNTEAF
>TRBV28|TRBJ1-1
ASIEFGTEAF
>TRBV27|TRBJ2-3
ASSTRGYSDTQY
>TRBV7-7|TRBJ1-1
ASSLEAGTEAF
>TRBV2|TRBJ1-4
ASKLSWANEKLF
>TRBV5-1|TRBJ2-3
ASSSGLAGGLSTDTQY
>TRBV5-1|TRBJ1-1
ASSLEGRDNTEAF
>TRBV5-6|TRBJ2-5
ASSLVGLVGETQY
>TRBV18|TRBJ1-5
ASSQTGGDQPQH
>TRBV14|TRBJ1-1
ASSQQSTGWFTEAF
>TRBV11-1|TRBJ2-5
ASSSLGGTPKETQY
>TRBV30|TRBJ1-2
AWSLGAVVGYT
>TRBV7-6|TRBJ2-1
ASSKFSSGTGQGEQF
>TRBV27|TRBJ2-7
ASRRDRGIWY
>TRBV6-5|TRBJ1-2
ASSYSRVGGYT
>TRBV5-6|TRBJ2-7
ASSSWTGPYEQY
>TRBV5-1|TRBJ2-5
ASSPGRDFLKQETQY
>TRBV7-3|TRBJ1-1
ASSPRTGPNTEAF
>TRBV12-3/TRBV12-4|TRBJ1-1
ASSTTGYTEAF
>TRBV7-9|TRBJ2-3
ASSLTGTDTQY
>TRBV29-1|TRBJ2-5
SGGQAARETQY
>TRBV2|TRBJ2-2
ASSEVSDIYTGELF
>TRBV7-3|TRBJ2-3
ASSLLRGSDTQY
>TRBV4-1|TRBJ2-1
ASSQGQGAHEQF
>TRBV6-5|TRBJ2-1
ASSHDPPGSEQF
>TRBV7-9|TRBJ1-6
ASSLDPDRDNSPLH
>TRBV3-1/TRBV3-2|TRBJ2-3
ASSSSGGPDTQY
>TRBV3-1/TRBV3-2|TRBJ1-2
ASRGKGANYGYT